This T cell receptor (beta chain) appears in the sequencing data of a study of TIL therapy for anti-PD-1-resistant metastatic lung cancer. Study overall: Tumors carried a median about 1.5 non-synonymous mutations per megabase.

Overall study findings and caveats: After infusion, TIL clonotypes partly replaced peripheral T cells and declined over months.

Sequencing used immunoSEQ v3. Measured with immunoSEQ multiplex PCR; TCRdb has only the in-frame clones, and not every one. The sample yields 30,000 to 45,000 clones, more than 60% seen once. V was cut by 3 bases and J by 11 bases, with 9 bases left in between. Germline assignment: CDR1 SQVTM and CDR2 ANQGSEA. This CDR3 region has 10 residues. Points on this clone: Its specificity is not known.

Time point described: pre-treatment sample, taken before nivolumab and TIL therapy. The source of this sequence is a person between 25 and 80 years old with non-small cell lung cancer. The sample consisted of blood, taken at baseline. The chain recombines TRBV29-1 with TRBJ2-3; D not certain. DNA for the CDR3: TGCAGCGTTGAGCTCGGAAGGCAGTATTTT. This sequence encodes CSVELGRQYF.